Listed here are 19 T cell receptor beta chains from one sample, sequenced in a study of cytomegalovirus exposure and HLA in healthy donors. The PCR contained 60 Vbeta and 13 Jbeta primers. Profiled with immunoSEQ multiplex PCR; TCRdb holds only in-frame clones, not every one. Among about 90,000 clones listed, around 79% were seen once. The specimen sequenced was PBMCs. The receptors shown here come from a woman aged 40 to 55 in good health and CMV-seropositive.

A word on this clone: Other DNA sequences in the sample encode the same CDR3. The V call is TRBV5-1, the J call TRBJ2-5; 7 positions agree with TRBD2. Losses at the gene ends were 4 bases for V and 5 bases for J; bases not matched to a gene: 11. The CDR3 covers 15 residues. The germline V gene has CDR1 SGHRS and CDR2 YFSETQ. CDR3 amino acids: CASSPQAGTGETQYF. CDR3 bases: TGCGCCAGCAGCCCCCAAGCGGGGACCGGGGAGACCCAGTACTTC.

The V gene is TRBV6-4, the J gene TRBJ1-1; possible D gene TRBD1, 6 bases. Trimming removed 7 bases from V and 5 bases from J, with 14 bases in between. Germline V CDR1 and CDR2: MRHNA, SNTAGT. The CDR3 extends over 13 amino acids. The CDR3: CASKAGDFTEAFF. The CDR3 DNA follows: TGTGCCAGCAAGGCAGGGGATTTTACTGAAGCTTTCTTT.

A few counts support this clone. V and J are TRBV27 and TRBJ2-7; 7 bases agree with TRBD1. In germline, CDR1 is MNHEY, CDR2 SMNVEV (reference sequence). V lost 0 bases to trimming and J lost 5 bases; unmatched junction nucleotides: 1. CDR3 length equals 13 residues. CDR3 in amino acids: CASSLSRGHEQYF. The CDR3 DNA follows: TGTGCCAGCAGTTTATCGAGGGGGCACGAGCAGTACTTC.

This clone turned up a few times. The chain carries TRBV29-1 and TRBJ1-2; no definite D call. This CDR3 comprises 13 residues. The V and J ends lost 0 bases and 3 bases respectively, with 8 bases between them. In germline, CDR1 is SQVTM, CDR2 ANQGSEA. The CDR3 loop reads CSVEDGGDYGYTF. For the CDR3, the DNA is TGCAGCGTTGAAGACGGAGGCGACTATGGCTACACCTTC.

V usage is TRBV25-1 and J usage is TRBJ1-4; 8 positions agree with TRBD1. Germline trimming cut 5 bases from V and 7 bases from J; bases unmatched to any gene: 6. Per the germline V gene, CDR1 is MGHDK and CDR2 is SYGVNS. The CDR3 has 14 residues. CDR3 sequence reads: CASSSETGAEKLFF. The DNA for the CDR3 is TGTGCCAGCAGTTCAGAGACAGGGGCTGAAAAACTGTTTTTT.

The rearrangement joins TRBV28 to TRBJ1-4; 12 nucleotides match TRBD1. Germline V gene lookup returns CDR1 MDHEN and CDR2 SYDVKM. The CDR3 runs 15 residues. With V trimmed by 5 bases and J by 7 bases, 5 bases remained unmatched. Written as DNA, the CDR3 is TGTGCCAGCAGTCTTCCGGGACAGGGGGCTGAAAAACTGTTTTTT. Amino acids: CASSLPGQGAEKLFF.

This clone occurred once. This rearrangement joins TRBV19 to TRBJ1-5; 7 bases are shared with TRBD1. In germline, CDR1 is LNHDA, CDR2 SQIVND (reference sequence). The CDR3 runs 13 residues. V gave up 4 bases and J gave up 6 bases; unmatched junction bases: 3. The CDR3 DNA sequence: TGTGCCAGTAGTAGAACAGGGGTTCAGCCCCAGCATTTT. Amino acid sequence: CASSRTGVQPQHF.

CDR3 in amino acids: CASSPWDRYTDTQYF. The CDR3, as DNA: TGTGCCAGCAGCCCTTGGGACAGATACACAGATACGCAGTATTTT. The V call is TRBV9, the J call TRBJ2-3; 7 positions match TRBD1. V lost 4 bases and J lost 2; bases outside the gene matches: 7. Germline V gene data show CDR1 as SGDLS and CDR2 as YYNGEE. The CDR3 loop spans 15 amino acids.

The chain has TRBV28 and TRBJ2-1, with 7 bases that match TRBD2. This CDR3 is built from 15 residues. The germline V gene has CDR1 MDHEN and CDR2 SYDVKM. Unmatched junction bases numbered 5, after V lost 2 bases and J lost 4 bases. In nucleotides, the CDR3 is TGTGCCAGCAGTTTAAGTGCTAGCGGATACAATGAGCAGTTCTTC. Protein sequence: CASSLSASGYNEQFF.

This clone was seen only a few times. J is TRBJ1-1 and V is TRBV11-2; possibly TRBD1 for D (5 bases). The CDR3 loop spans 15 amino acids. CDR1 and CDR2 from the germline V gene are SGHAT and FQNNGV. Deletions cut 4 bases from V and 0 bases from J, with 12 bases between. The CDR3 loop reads CASSSSQGMNTEAFF. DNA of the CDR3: TGTGCCAGCAGCTCCTCGCAGGGAATGAACACTGAAGCTTTCTTT.

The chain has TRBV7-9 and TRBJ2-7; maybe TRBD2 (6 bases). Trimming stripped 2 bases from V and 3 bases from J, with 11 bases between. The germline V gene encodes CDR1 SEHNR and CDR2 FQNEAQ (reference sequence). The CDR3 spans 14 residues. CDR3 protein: CASSLYGGVYEQYF. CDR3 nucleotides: TGTGCCAGCAGCTTATACGGGGGAGTCTACGAGCAGTACTTC. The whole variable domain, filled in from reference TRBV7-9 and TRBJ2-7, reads DTGVSQNPRHKITKRGQNVTFRCDPISEHNRLYWYRQTLGQGPEFLTYFQNEAQLEKSRLLSDRFSAERPKGSFSTLEIQRTEQGDSAMYLCASSLYGGVYEQYFGPGTRLTVT.

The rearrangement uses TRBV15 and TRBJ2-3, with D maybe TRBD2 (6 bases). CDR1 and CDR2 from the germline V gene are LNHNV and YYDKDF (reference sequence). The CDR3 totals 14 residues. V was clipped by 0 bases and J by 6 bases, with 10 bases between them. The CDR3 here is CATSRDGRGDTQYF. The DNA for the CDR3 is TGTGCCACCAGCAGAGACGGGAGAGGCGATACGCAGTATTTT.

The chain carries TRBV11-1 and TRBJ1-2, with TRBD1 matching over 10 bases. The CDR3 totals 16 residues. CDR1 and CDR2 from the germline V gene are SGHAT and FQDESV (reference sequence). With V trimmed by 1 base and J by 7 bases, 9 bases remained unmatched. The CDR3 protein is CASSLDSGTGVSGYTF. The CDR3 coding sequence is TGTGCCAGCAGCTTAGATTCCGGGACAGGGGTCTCTGGCTACACCTTC. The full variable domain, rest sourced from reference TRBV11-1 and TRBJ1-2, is EAEVAQSPRYKITEKSQAVAFWCDPISGHATLYWYRQILGQGPELLVQFQDESVVDDSQLPKDRFSAERLKGVDSTLKIQPAELGDSAMYLCASSLDSGTGVSGYTFGSGTRLTVV.

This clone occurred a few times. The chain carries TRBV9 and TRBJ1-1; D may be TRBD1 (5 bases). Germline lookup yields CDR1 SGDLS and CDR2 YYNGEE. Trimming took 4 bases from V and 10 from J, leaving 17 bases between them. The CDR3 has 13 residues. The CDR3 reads CASSQSPGGRAFF. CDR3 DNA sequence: TGTGCCAGCAGCCAAAGTCCGGGGGGGAGAGCTTTCTTT. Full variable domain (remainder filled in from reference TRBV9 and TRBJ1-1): DSGVTQTPKHLITATGQRVTLRCSPRSGDLSVYWYQQSLDQGLQFLIQYYNGEERAKGNILERFSAQQFPDLHSELNLSSLELGDSALYFCASSQSPGGRAFFGQGTRLTVV.

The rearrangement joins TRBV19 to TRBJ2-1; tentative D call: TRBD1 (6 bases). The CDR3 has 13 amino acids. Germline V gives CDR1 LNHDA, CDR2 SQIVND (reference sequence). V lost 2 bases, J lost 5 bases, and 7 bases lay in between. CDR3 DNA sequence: TGTGCCAGTAGTATAACAGGGAACAATGAGCAGTTCTTC. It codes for CASSITGNNEQFF. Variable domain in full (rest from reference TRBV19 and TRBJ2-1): DGGITQSPKYLFRKEGQNVTLSCEQNLNHDAMYWYRQDPGQGLRLIYYSQIVNDFQKGDIAEGYSVSREKKESFPLTVTSAQKNPTAFYLCASSITGNNEQFFGPGTRLTVL.

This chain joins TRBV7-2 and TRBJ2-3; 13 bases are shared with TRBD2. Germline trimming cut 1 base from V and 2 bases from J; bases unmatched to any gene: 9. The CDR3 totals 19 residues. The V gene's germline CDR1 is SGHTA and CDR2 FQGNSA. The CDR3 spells CASSLGLPTSGRNTDTQYF. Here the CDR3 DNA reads TGTGCCAGCAGCTTAGGTTTGCCGACTAGCGGGAGGAACACAGATACGCAGTATTTT.

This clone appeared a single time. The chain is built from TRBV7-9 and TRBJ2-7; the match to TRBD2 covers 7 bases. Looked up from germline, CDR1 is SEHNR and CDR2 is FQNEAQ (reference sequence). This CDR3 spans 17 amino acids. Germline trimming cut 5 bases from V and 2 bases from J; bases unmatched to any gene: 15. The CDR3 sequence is CASSPLLAALEAYEQYF. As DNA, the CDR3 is TGTGCCAGCAGCCCATTGCTAGCGGCCCTCGAAGCCTACGAGCAGTACTTC.

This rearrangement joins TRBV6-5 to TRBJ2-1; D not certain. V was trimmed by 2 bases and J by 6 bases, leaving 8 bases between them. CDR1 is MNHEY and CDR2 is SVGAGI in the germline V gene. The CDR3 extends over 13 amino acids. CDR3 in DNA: TGTGCCAGCAGTTACACGTTCGGCAATGAGCAGTTCTTC. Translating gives CASSYTFGNEQFF.

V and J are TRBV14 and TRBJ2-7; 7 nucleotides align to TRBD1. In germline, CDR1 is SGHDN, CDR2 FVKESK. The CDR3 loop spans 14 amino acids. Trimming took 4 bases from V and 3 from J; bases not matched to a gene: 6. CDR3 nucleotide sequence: TGTGCCAGCAGCCCGTCGGGACAGCTCTACGAGCAGTACTTC. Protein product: CASSPSGQLYEQYF. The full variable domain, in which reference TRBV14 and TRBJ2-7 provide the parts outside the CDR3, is EAGVTQFPSHSVIEKGQTVTLRCDPISGHDNLYWYRRVMGKEIKFLLHFVKESKQDESGMPNNRFLAERTGGTYSTLKVQPAELEDSGVYFCASSPSGQLYEQYFGPGTRLTVT.